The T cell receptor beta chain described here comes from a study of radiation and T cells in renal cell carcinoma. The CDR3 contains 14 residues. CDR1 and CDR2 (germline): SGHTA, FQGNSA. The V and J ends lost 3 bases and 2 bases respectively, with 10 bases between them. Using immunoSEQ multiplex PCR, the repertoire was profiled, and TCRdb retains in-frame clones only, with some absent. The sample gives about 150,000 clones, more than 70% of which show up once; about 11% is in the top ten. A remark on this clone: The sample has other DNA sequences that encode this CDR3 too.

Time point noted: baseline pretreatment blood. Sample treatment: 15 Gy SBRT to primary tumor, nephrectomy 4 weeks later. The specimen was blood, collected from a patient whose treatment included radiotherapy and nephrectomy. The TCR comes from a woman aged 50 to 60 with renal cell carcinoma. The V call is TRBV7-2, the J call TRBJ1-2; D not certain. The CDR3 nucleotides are TGTGCCAGCAGCTTGTCGGGCGGGAACTATGGCTACACCTTC. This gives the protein CASSLSGGNYGYTF.